The clone carrying this T cell receptor (beta chain) was seen a few times. Its antigen is not identified. This sample stems from a study of T-cell reconstitution after alpha-beta-depleted transplantation in children. Trimming shortened V by 0 bases and J by 5 bases, and 23 bases separated the two germline ends. Germline V CDR1 and CDR2: SGHVS, FQNEAQ. The CDR3 is made up of 18 amino acids. For TCRbeta, the library was prepared with unique molecular identifiers. TCRdb passed the PCR reads through MiXCR, listing each CDR3 protein once. The sample carries about 610,000 distinct CDR3 sequences, 25% to 30% recorded once. Study observations and caveats: Elevated TCRbeta diversity at day 60 was traced, in some patients, to surviving recipient T cells and thymic progenitors. In patients about two months after transplant, alpha-beta T cells reportedly arose from several hundred expanded graft clones. One year after transplant, T-cell counts and diversity came mostly from newly produced T cells.

V usage is TRBV7-8 and J usage is TRBJ2-7; tentatively, D is TRBD1 (7 bases). This TCR was sampled from a boy younger than two with Wiskott-Aldrich syndrome, due to receive a stem cell transplant. This sample comprised PBMCs, obtained before TCRalphabeta/CD19-depleted stem cell transplant. CDR3 sequence reads: CASSLAFSGAQGGHEQYF. The DNA for the CDR3 is TGTGCCAGCAGCTTAGCCTTTTCAGGGGCCCAGGGGGGCCACGAGCAGTACTTC. The variable domain in full, completed from reference TRBV7-8 and TRBJ2-7, reads GAGVSQSPRYKVAKRGQDVALRCDPISGHVSLFWYQQALGQGPEFLTYFQNEAQLDKSGLPSDRFFAERPEGSVSTLKIQRTQQEDSAVYLCASSLAFSGAQGGHEQYFGPGTRLTVT.